This T cell receptor beta chain comes out of a study of T cell responses to AZD1222 COVID-19 vaccine. Sequenced by immunoSEQ multiplex PCR; TCRdb stores in-frame clones only, minus some. Of about 110,000 clones in the sample, 82% were seen once. CDR1 SGHVS and CDR2 FQNEAQ come from the germline V gene. Trimming took 6 bases from V and 3 from J, leaving 32 bases between them. The length of the CDR3 is 20 residues. The TCR was taken from an adult in good health. This sequence joins TRBV7-8 and TRBJ1-1; D may be TRBD1 (5 bases). Sequenced here: peripheral blood, sampled on day 0 of AZD1222 vaccination. The CDR3 nucleotides read TGTGCCAGCAGTTCCTGGGGTAGGTCCGGGACCCATCCTAGGGACACTGAAGCTTTCTTT. Translation: CASSSWGRSGTHPRDTEAFF.